The 27 T cell receptor beta chains below all came from one sample that was sequenced in a study of CD8 T cells in ankylosing spondylitis. General observations from the study: One TCR beta motif, made up of 7 or 8 highly homologous variants, appeared characteristic of ankylosing spondylitis blood.

One entry per CDR3 protein results from TCRdb running MiXCR on the 5' RACE reads. In the table there are 350,000 to 550,000 distinct CDR3 sequences, around 26% of which are singletons. These TCRs' antigens remain unknown. The source material was blood, either unsorted or a sorted T cell fraction (not recorded which). These receptors all stem from a male donor with ankylosing spondylitis.

The chain joins TRBV5-1 to TRBJ1-4; 7 bases are shared with TRBD1. The V gene's germline CDR1 is SGHRS and CDR2 YFSETQ. J was trimmed by 2 bases and V by 0 bases; bases with no gene match: 7. The CDR3 is 17 amino acids. The CDR3: CASSLASGGWTNEKLFF. The CDR3 bases are TGCGCCAGCAGCTTGGCGTCAGGGGGTTGGACTAATGAAAAACTGTTTTTT.

This clonotype was seen repeatedly, ten times or more. The chain joins TRBV27 to TRBJ1-5; 10 bases match TRBD1. Per germline, CDR1 MNHEY and CDR2 SMNVEV (reference sequence). Germline trimming cut 3 bases from V and 6 bases from J; bases unmatched to any gene: 2. The CDR3 contains 14 residues. The CDR3 is CASSLTGGLQPQHF. The CDR3 DNA is TGTGCCAGCAGTTTGACAGGGGGCCTTCAGCCCCAGCATTTT.

The V call is TRBV20-1, the J call TRBJ1-1, with 10 bases lining up with TRBD1. This CDR3 is built from 15 residues. Germline trimming cut 5 bases from V and 7 bases from J; bases unmatched to any gene: 13. Germline-derived CDR1 and CDR2 are DFQATT and SNEGSKA (reference sequence). The CDR3 nucleotides read TGCAGTGCTCTTCGACAGGGGGCTTGGGGGTTTGAAGCTTTCTTT. Translating gives CSALRQGAWGFEAFF.

V and J are TRBV11-2 and TRBJ2-3, with D possibly matching TRBD1 (5 bases). The germline V gene has CDR1 SGHAT and CDR2 FQNNGV. The CDR3 is 12 residues long. Trimming removed 1 base from V and 7 bases from J, with 6 bases in between. The CDR3 DNA is TGTGCCAGCAGCTTAGCAGGGTATACGCAGTATTTT. This sequence encodes CASSLAGYTQYF.

J is TRBJ2-1 and V is TRBV7-8; D is possibly TRBD1 (5 bases). V shed 5 bases and J shed 1 base, with 9 bases lying between them. This CDR3 has 14 amino acids. Germline lookup yields CDR1 SGHVS and CDR2 FQNEAQ. CDR3 protein: CASSLDRSYNEQFF. The CDR3 DNA reads as TGTGCCAGCAGCCTAGACAGATCCTACAATGAGCAGTTCTTC.

In this sample, this clonotype turned up a few times. This rearrangement joins TRBV5-1 to TRBJ2-1; 10 bases agree with TRBD2. CDR3 length: 15 residues. V lost 2 bases and J lost 6; bases outside the gene matches: 5. In germline, CDR1 is SGHRS, CDR2 YFSETQ. CDR3 sequence: CASSFGTSVSNEQFF. The CDR3, as DNA: TGCGCCAGCAGCTTCGGGACTAGCGTATCCAATGAGCAGTTCTTC.

The CDR3 coding sequence is TGTGCCAGCAGTTCCCATGACAGGGGGGAAAACTATGGCTACACCTTC. Translated, it gives CASSSHDRGENYGYTF. The rearrangement joins TRBV6-5 to TRBJ1-2; 9 bases fit TRBD1. V dropped 4 bases and J dropped 2; count of bases not matched to a gene: 8. Germline assignment: CDR1 MNHEY and CDR2 SVGAGI. There are 16 residues in the CDR3.

This clonotype was counted between two and nine times. The V call is TRBV7-9, the J call TRBJ2-3; 12 bases align to TRBD2. Germline V gene data show CDR1 as SEHNR and CDR2 as FQNEAQ (reference sequence). V dropped 5 bases and J dropped 3; count of bases not matched to a gene: 6. CDR3 length: 16 residues. Written as DNA, the CDR3 is TGTGCCAGCAGCCTGACTAGCGGGAGCGGTACAGATACGCAGTATTTT. Its translation: CASSLTSGSGTDTQYF.

CDR3 in amino acids: CASSQSLVNQPQHF. The CDR3 DNA reads as TGTGCCAGCAGCCAGTCCTTAGTCAATCAGCCCCAGCATTTT. The chain recombines TRBV3-1 with TRBJ1-5; D is unresolved. V lost 3 bases to trimming and J lost 3 bases, with 9 bases between them. The CDR3 consists of 14 residues. From germline, CDR1 is LGHDT and CDR2 YNNKEL (reference sequence).

This chain joins TRBV3-1 and TRBJ2-3, with 12 bases identical to TRBD2. V lost 4 bases, J lost 6 bases, and 17 bases stayed unmatched. Germline CDR1 is LGHDT and CDR2 is YNNKEL (reference sequence). CDR3 length equals 19 residues. The CDR3: CASSLQTSGRSSRSDTQYF. CDR3 bases: TGTGCCAGCAGCCTGCAGACTAGCGGGAGATCCTCGAGGTCCGATACGCAGTATTTT.

This clonotype was counted only a few times. The chain links TRBV11-1 to TRBJ2-6; D gene uncertain. Germline V gene data show CDR1 as SGHAT and CDR2 as FQDESV (reference sequence). CDR3 length: 16 residues. Trimming removed 5 bases at V and 0 bases at J, with 11 bases between. CDR3 sequence (DNA): TGTGCCAGCAGCCCCTCTTTAAGCTCTGGGGCCAACGTCCTGACTTTC. It encodes CASSPSLSSGANVLTF.

This clonotype turned up a few times. The V gene is TRBV12-3 or TRBV12-4, the J gene TRBJ2-1; D might be TRBD2 (6 bases). V was cut by 1 base and J by 9 bases, with 13 bases left in between. CDR3 length: 14 residues. The CDR3 sequence: CASSLVAGRGEQFF. The CDR3 DNA follows: TGTGCCAGCAGTTTAGTTGCGGGAAGGGGTGAGCAGTTCTTC.

The chain uses TRBV20-1 and TRBJ2-5; D might be TRBD2 (6 bases). The germline V gene has CDR1 DFQATT and CDR2 SNEGSKA (reference sequence). This CDR3 comprises 12 residues. V was pared by 5 bases and J by 5 bases, with 12 bases between. The CDR3 reads CSALLAMETQYF. The CDR3 DNA sequence: TGCAGTGCTTTACTAGCTATGGAGACCCAGTACTTC.

In this sample, this clonotype turned up a few times. V is TRBV7-9 and J is TRBJ1-1; possible D gene TRBD1, 6 bases. CDR3 size: 12 residues. CDR1 and CDR2 (germline): SEHNR, FQNEAQ (reference sequence). The germline V and J ends were trimmed by 8 bases and 7 bases, with 14 bases remaining between them. The CDR3 is CASSYLDSEAFF. The CDR3, as DNA: TGTGCCAGCTCCTACCTGGACAGTGAAGCTTTCTTT.

This clonotype came up a few times. The chain recombines TRBV20-1 with TRBJ1-2; a possible D gene is TRBD1 (6 bases). Germline V lookup: CDR1 DFQATT, CDR2 SNEGSKA (reference sequence). The CDR3 length is 12 residues. Trimming left V 5 bases short and J 4 bases short, with 11 bases between. CDR3 sequence reads: CSAAQGGYGYTF. The CDR3 DNA reads as TGCAGTGCTGCACAGGGAGGCTATGGCTACACCTTC.

This clonotype has only a few counts. V is TRBV7-8 and J is TRBJ1-2; tentative D call: TRBD1 (6 bases). CDR3 length: 13 amino acids. Germline V gene data show CDR1 as SGHVS and CDR2 as FQNEAQ. The V gene lost 5 bases and the J gene lost 4 bases, with 11 bases spanning the gap. CDR3 amino acids: CASSHGQTYGYTF. The DNA for the CDR3 is TGTGCCAGCAGCCATGGACAGACCTATGGCTACACCTTC.

V is TRBV20-1 and J is TRBJ2-3, with 8 bases that match TRBD2. J gave up 2 bases and V 3 bases, and 4 bases lay outside the gene matches. Looked up from germline, CDR1 is DFQATT and CDR2 is SNEGSKA (reference sequence). CDR3 length: 14 residues. CDR3 DNA: TGCAGTGCTAGGGTTAGCGGGATCACAGATACGCAGTATTTT. It codes for CSARVSGITDTQYF.

The CDR3 region has the DNA TGTGCCAGCAGCCAAGTAGGTAGAGAGCAGTTCTTC. Its protein product is CASSQVGREQFF. The chain employs TRBV3-1 and TRBJ2-1; D remains ambiguous. CDR1 is LGHDT and CDR2 is YNNKEL in the germline V gene (reference sequence). CDR3 size: 12 residues. The ends were cut back, 1 base at V and 10 bases at J, with 8 bases in the middle.

V gene TRBV5-1 combines with J gene TRBJ1-2; D is possibly TRBD1 (6 bases). Deletions cut 0 bases from V and 8 bases from J, with 17 bases between. This CDR3 is 15 amino acids long. The germline V gene has CDR1 SGHRS and CDR2 YFSETQ. CDR3 sequence reads: CASSLAGEMVGGYTF. Written as DNA, the CDR3 is TGCGCCAGCAGCTTGGCAGGGGAAATGGTCGGCGGCTACACCTTC.

The chain joins TRBV29-1 to TRBJ2-1; 7 bases are shared with TRBD2. This CDR3 region has 16 residues. The germline V gene has CDR1 SQVTM and CDR2 ANQGSEA. After removal of 1 base from V and 0 bases from J, the junction contained 6 bases not matched to a gene. CDR3 in DNA: TGCAGCGTTGAAGTCGGGAGGTCAAGCTCCTACAATGAGCAGTTCTTC. Its translation is CSVEVGRSSSYNEQFF.

The chain joins TRBV20-1 to TRBJ2-7, with 7 bases identical to TRBD1. Trimming took 4 bases from V and 3 from J; bases not matched to a gene: 6. This CDR3 contains 13 residues. Germline lookup yields CDR1 DFQATT and CDR2 SNEGSKA (reference sequence). For the CDR3, the DNA is TGCAGTGCTACCGCAGGGGGTGACTACGAGCAGTACTTC. This sequence encodes CSATAGGDYEQYF.

The chain is built from TRBV24-1 and TRBJ2-7; D may be TRBD2 (6 bases). The CDR3 is made up of 14 amino acids. The germline V gene has CDR1 KGHDR and CDR2 SFDVKD. The germline V and J ends were trimmed by 7 bases and 1 base, with 13 bases remaining between them. CDR3 protein: CATSPGTPSYEQYF. CDR3 DNA sequence: TGTGCCACCAGCCCGGGGACTCCTTCCTACGAGCAGTACTTC.

V is TRBV7-9 and J is TRBJ1-2, with 8 bases fitting TRBD1. Germline loops: CDR1 SEHNR, CDR2 FQNEAQ (reference sequence). Germline trimming cut 5 bases from V and 8 bases from J; bases unmatched to any gene: 13. The length of the CDR3 is 15 residues. The CDR3 here is CASSTGTGGPEGYTF. The DNA of the CDR3 is TGTGCCAGCAGCACAGGGACAGGCGGTCCGGAGGGCTACACCTTC.

DNA for the CDR3: TGCGCCAGCAGTGAGAATCGAGGAACCGGGGAGCTGTTTTTT. Amino acids: CASSENRGTGELFF. The V and J genes are TRBV10-1 and TRBJ2-2; D remains ambiguous. Germline V gives CDR1 WNHNN, CDR2 SYGVQD (reference sequence). The CDR3 has 14 residues. Trimming shortened V by 2 bases and J by 5 bases, and 9 bases separated the two germline ends.

The CDR3: CATSRDPHTGELFF. The CDR3 region has the DNA TGTGCCACCAGCAGAGATCCCCACACCGGGGAGCTGTTTTTT. This chain uses TRBV15 with TRBJ2-2; D is undetermined. The CDR3 has 14 residues. From germline, CDR1 is LNHNV and CDR2 YYDKDF (reference sequence). V lost 0 bases and J lost 3, with 5 bases in between.

This clonotype was found many times. The chain recombines TRBV7-2 with TRBJ1-2, with TRBD1 matching over 9 bases. CDR3 length: 13 amino acids. Germline V gene sequence: CDR1 SGHTA, CDR2 FQGNSA. The V segment lost 5 bases and the J segment 6 bases; nucleotides outside the gene matches: 4. The CDR3 DNA sequence: TGTGCCAGCAGCCTCAGACAGGGGGATGGCTACACCTTC. As protein: CASSLRQGDGYTF.

This sequence joins TRBV5-1 and TRBJ2-1; 9 bases are shared with TRBD1. V dropped 7 bases and J dropped 1; count of bases not matched to a gene: 6. Germline V gene sequence: CDR1 SGHRS, CDR2 YFSETQ. The CDR3 totals 15 residues. CDR3 protein: CASCRTGESYNEQFF. CDR3 nucleotide sequence: TGCGCCAGCTGCAGGACAGGGGAGTCCTACAATGAGCAGTTCTTC.